This record covers a single TCR beta chain. Clones were sequenced by immunoSEQ multiplex PCR, and TCRdb holds only the in-frame ones, with some missing. The sample has about 46,000 clones, more than 60% seen once. This entry comes from a study of a mutant IDH1 vaccine in newly diagnosed glioma. Across the whole study: Sex among treated patients split around 60% male, roughly 38% female; mean age was roughly 40 years. Antecedent treatment encompassed radiotherapy, temozolomide, or their combination; the majority received both.

Germline V gene sequence: CDR1 SEHNR, CDR2 FQNEAQ (reference sequence). The CDR3 covers 12 residues. The V end lost 4 bases, the J end lost 1 base, and 5 bases lay between the germline ends. This sample's time point: baseline, week 1 (first vaccination visit). This sample's treatment: pre-vaccination baseline after standard-of-care therapy. Sequencing used PBMCs, obtained from a glioma patient treated with radiotherapy, temozolomide or both. This sequence was found in a woman aged 40 to 50 with glioma. V gene TRBV7-9 combines with J gene TRBJ2-7; no clear D gene. The CDR3, as DNA: TGTGCCAGCAGCTCTAGATCCTACGAGCAGTACTTC. Encoded protein: CASSSRSYEQYF.